Here is one TCR beta chain with its context. Its antigen is undetermined. The source of the sample is a study of T cells after posttransplantation cyclophosphamide. Sequencing used immunoSEQ multiplex PCR; TCRdb keeps in-frame clones, though not all of them. The table has approximately 30,000 clones, around nine tenths seen once. Whole-study findings and limits: Recipient CMV seropositivity and CMV reactivation strongly tracked TRB clonality. Later post-transplant blood repertoires were often dominated by donor CD8+ memory clones. TRB overlap between skin or GI tissue T cells and blood was limited.

Sequencing used PBMCs. This sequence originates from a woman between 40 and 50 years old with a blood cancer, CMV-positive, and with a related stem cell donor.

CDR3 sequence reads: CASSPRDRSNYGYTF. The DNA for the CDR3 is TGTGCCAGCAGCCCCCGGGACAGGTCTAACTATGGCTACACCTTC. The gene calls are TRBV5-4 and TRBJ1-2; 8 bases map to TRBD1. CDR1 is SGHNT and CDR2 is YYREEE in the germline V gene (reference sequence). The V gene end was trimmed by 4 bases and the J gene end by 0 bases; junction bases not matched to a gene: 5. The CDR3 spans 15 residues. Together with reference TRBV5-4 and TRBJ1-2, the CDR3 gives the full variable domain: ETGVTQSPTHLIKTRGQQVTLRCSSQSGHNTVSWYQQALGQGPQFIFQYYREEENGRGNFPPRFSGLQFPNYSSELNVNALELDDSALYLCASSPRDRSNYGYTFGSGTRLTVV.